Listed below are T cell receptor beta chains from one sample, sequenced in a study of T cell responses to AZD1222 COVID-19 vaccine. The protocol was immunoSEQ multiplex PCR, while the TCRdb copy is restricted to in-frame clones and leaves out a portion. The repertoire holds 150,000 to 200,000 clones, with around 87% as singletons. Source: peripheral blood, taken on day 0 of MenACWY control vaccination. These receptors were collected from an adult in good health. Each CDR3 is given with its conserved first and last residue. Each record gives: V gene, D gene, J gene, clone size, CDR3 DNA, CDR3 protein. The D gene is left open where the match is weak. Some rows have no size entry. The others give once, few or many, or a class for an expanded clone.

TRBV12-5	NA	TRBJ2-1	NA	TGTGCTAGTGGTTTGGGGGAGTTGATCTACAATGAGCAGTTCTTC	CASGLGELIYNEQFF
TRBV15	NA	TRBJ2-1	NA	TGTGCCACCAGCAGAGATCCCCCAACGGGGGCCTACAATGAGCAGTTCTTC	CATSRDPPTGAYNEQFF
TRBV3-1/TRBV3-2	NA	TRBJ1-4	NA	TGTGCCAGCAGCTCGCGGACAGACAATGAAAAACTGTTTTTT	CASSSRTDNEKLFF
TRBV11-2	NA	TRBJ2-7	few	TGTGCCAGCAGCTTAGGGAGGGGCGAGCAGTACTTC	CASSLGRGEQYF
TRBV6-2/TRBV6-3	TRBD1	TRBJ1-1	NA	TGTGCCAGCAGTAAGACAGGGGAGGGCACTGAAGCTTTCTTT	CASSKTGEGTEAFF
TRBV2	TRBD1	TRBJ1-2	NA	TGTGCCAGCAGTACCGACAGGGATACCTATGGCTACACCTTC	CASSTDRDTYGYTF
TRBV5-4	TRBD2	TRBJ2-7	few	TGTGCCAGCAGCCCCCGGACTAGCGGATACGAGCAGTACTTC	CASSPRTSGYEQYF
TRBV7-9	NA	TRBJ2-1	NA	TGTGCCAGCAATCCCCCCAGCGCCAATGAGCAGTTCTTC	CASNPPSANEQFF
TRBV28	TRBD2	TRBJ2-2	NA	TGTGCCAGCACCAGAAGACAGGGGACTAGCGAGGGGAGATACACCGGGGAGCTGTTTTTT	CASTRRQGTSEGRYTGELFF
TRBV7-2	TRBD1	TRBJ2-5	NA	TGTGCCAGCAGCCCGGACAGGGGAAGGGCAGAGACCCAGTACTTC	CASSPDRGRAETQYF
TRBV28	NA	TRBJ1-5	few	TGTGCCAGCAGTTTGGCAGCCACTTATCAGCCCCAGCATTTT	CASSLAATYQPQHF
TRBV28	NA	TRBJ1-3	few	TGTGCCAGTCGGGGCGGAAACACCATATATTTT	CASRGGNTIYF
TRBV9	TRBD1	TRBJ1-2	NA	TGTGCCAGCAGCGGGGAGCGGGACAGCTTTGTCTATGGCTACACCTTC	CASSGERDSFVYGYTF
TRBV6-2/TRBV6-3	TRBD1	TRBJ1-6	NA	TGTGCCAGCAGTTACCGGACAGGGGGTGATTCACCCCTCCACTTT	CASSYRTGGDSPLHF
TRBV4-3	NA	TRBJ1-1	NA	TGCGCCAGCAGCCAGAAGGCAAGGGGCGCTGAAGCTTTCTTT	CASSQKARGAEAFF
TRBV7-2	NA	TRBJ1-2	NA	TGTGCCAGCAGCTTAGCTAGAGGAGTCGGGGAAAGCTACACCTTC	CASSLARGVGESYTF
TRBV19	TRBD2	TRBJ2-1	once	TGTGCCAGTAGGGGACTAGCGCCAAGGAACAATGAGCAGTTCTTC	CASRGLAPRNNEQFF
TRBV5-1	NA	TRBJ1-2	NA	TGCGCCAGCAGCCCTGACGGTGCTAACTATGGCTACACCTTC	CASSPDGANYGYTF
TRBV4-2	NA	TRBJ2-6	NA	TGTGCCAGCAGCCAAACACCAGGGGCGGGGGCCAACGTCCTGACTTTC	CASSQTPGAGANVLTF
TRBV30	NA	TRBJ1-1	NA	TGTGCCTGGAGTGGCCTAGAGAGAAGTGGTGAAGCTTTCTTT	CAWSGLERSGEAFF
TRBV7-8	TRBD2	TRBJ2-7	NA	TGTGCCAGCAGCCTGGGACTAGCGGGGTACGAGCAGTACTTC	CASSLGLAGYEQYF
TRBV11-3	TRBD2	TRBJ2-1	NA	TGTGCCAGCAGCCGGACTAGCAGTGAGCAGTTCTTC	CASSRTSSEQFF
TRBV5-4	NA	TRBJ1-2	NA	TGTGCCAGCAGCTTGGGCGGGGATGGCTACACCTTC	CASSLGGDGYTF
TRBV28	NA	TRBJ1-1	NA	TGTGCCAGCAGTCCCTTTGACCTAATACACAACACTGAAGCTTTCTTT	CASSPFDLIHNTEAFF
TRBV15	NA	TRBJ1-6	NA	TGTGCCACCAGCAGAGATCCTCCAGGACCCCTCCACTTT	CATSRDPPGPLHF
TRBV5-4	TRBD2	TRBJ2-3	once	TGTGCCAGCGGGGGGGCAGATACGCAGTATTTT	CASGGADTQYF
TRBV21-1	NA	TRBJ2-1	NA	TGTGCCAGCAGCATTAGGGCTAGCGGGAGGGCGGACTACAATGAGCAGTTCTTC	CASSIRASGRADYNEQFF
TRBV5-4	NA	TRBJ2-2	NA	TGTGCCAGCAGAAAACAGAACACCGGGGAGCTGTTTTTT	CASRKQNTGELFF
TRBV27	NA	TRBJ2-7	once	TGTGCCAGCAGTATATGGGCAGGCGACGAGCAGTACTTC	CASSIWAGDEQYF
TRBV2	NA	TRBJ1-2	NA	TGTGCCAGCAGTGAAAACCCTTTTGGGGGCTATGGCTACACCTTC	CASSENPFGGYGYTF
TRBV4-3	NA	TRBJ1-2	NA	TGCGCCAGCAGCCAGGGATATGGCTACACCTTC	CASSQGYGYTF
TRBV18	NA	TRBJ2-7	NA	TGTGCCAGCTCAAGCGGCCCCTACGAGCAGTACTTC	CASSSGPYEQYF
TRBV5-5	NA	TRBJ1-2	NA	TGTGCCAGCAGCCAACAGGGATCCGGCTATGGCTACACCTTC	CASSQQGSGYGYTF
TRBV12-3/TRBV12-4	TRBD1	TRBJ2-7	once	TGTGCCAGCAGGGGACAGGGCTTCTGGGAGCAGTACTTC	CASRGQGFWEQYF
TRBV5-1	NA	TRBJ1-3	NA	TGCGCCAGCAGCTTGGGAGAGTACGGTGGAAACACCATATATTTT	CASSLGEYGGNTIYF
TRBV10-2	NA	TRBJ2-7	NA	TGCGCCAGCAGTGATAGCAGGGATTTAAGATACTCCTACGAGCAGTACTTC	CASSDSRDLRYSYEQYF
TRBV29-1	NA	TRBJ2-7	NA	TGCAGCGTTAGGGGGGCCTACGAGCAGTACTTC	CSVRGAYEQYF
TRBV5-4	NA	TRBJ2-7	NA	TGTGCCAGCAGCTTATGGGGGGTTGCCAACTACGAGCAGTACTTC	CASSLWGVANYEQYF
TRBV6-5	NA	TRBJ1-4	NA	TGTGCCAGTGTACGGGGGCGCGGGGGTGAAAAACTGTTTTTT	CASVRGRGGEKLFF
TRBV6-5	NA	TRBJ1-1	NA	TGTGCCAGCAGTTACGACCTCAAGGGCACTGAAGCTTTCTTT	CASSYDLKGTEAFF
TRBV7-6	NA	TRBJ2-7	NA	TGTGCCAGCAGCCCCCCCGAAGGGTTTCGGGGCTCCTACGAGCAGTACTTC	CASSPPEGFRGSYEQYF
TRBV9	TRBD2	TRBJ2-2	once	TGTGCCAGCAGCGTAGCTGGGGGGGGAAACACCGGGGAGCTGTTTTTT	CASSVAGGGNTGELFF
TRBV7-2	NA	TRBJ1-4	NA	TGTGCCAGCAGGAGCCCCGGGGAAAAACTGTTTTTT	CASRSPGEKLFF
TRBV9	NA	TRBJ1-6	NA	TGTGCCAGCAGCACACGGACAGAATCACCCCTCCACTTT	CASSTRTESPLHF
TRBV27	TRBD1	TRBJ2-3	NA	TGTGCCAGCAGTTCGGGACAGGAGGAGTATTTT	CASSSGQEEYF
TRBV29-1	NA	TRBJ1-1	NA	TGCAGCAGTCAGGGCCCGGGTGATGAAGCTTTCTTT	CSSQGPGDEAFF
TRBV6-5	NA	TRBJ2-6	NA	TGTGCCAGCAGCCCCCACTCTGGGGCCAACGTCCTGACTTTC	CASSPHSGANVLTF
TRBV24-1	NA	TRBJ1-2	NA	TGTGCCACCAGTGATTCAGGGTGGCAGAACTATGGCTACACCTTC	CATSDSGWQNYGYTF
TRBV6-2/TRBV6-3	TRBD1	TRBJ1-5	NA	TGTGCCAGCAGCCGGGACAGTGGAGACCTCCCTCGTCATTTT	CASSRDSGDLPRHF
TRBV5-1	TRBD2	TRBJ2-2	NA	TGCGCCAGCAGCTTGGGATCGGGGACTAGAAGCACCGGGGAGCTGTTTTTT	CASSLGSGTRSTGELFF
TRBV11-2	TRBD2	TRBJ2-7	NA	TGTGCCAGCAGCTTAGCGGGAGGGTCGAGGTACTTC	CASSLAGGSRYF
TRBV19	TRBD1	TRBJ2-1	NA	TGTGCCAGTAGTATCCGGGACAGTCTCGGTGGTGAGCAGTTCTTC	CASSIRDSLGGEQFF
TRBV7-2	TRBD2	TRBJ2-5	few	TGTGCCAGCAGCCCCGTACTAGCGGGAGGGCAAGAGACCCAGTACTTC	CASSPVLAGGQETQYF
TRBV2	TRBD1	TRBJ1-1	NA	TGTGCCAGCATAGGGACAGGGCGAGAGACTGAAGCTTTCTTT	CASIGTGRETEAFF
TRBV12-3/TRBV12-4	NA	TRBJ2-1	NA	TGTGCCAGCAGTTTCTCGGGGTATGAGCAGTTCTTC	CASSFSGYEQFF
TRBV7-2	NA	TRBJ1-1	NA	TGTGCCAGCAGCTTATATCGGGGCCCGATTGAAGCTTTCTTT	CASSLYRGPIEAFF
TRBV6-5	TRBD2	TRBJ2-7	NA	TGTGCCAGCAGAAACGTCCGGGGGGGCTACGAGCAGTACTTC	CASRNVRGGYEQYF
TRBV27	NA	TRBJ2-7	NA	TGTGCCAGCAGTCCCTCAGGGGGGTATGGGAGAAACGAGCAGTACTTC	CASSPSGGYGRNEQYF
TRBV9	NA	TRBJ2-3	NA	TGTGCCAGCAGCGTACGTCCGACAGGGAGGACAGATACGCAGTATTTT	CASSVRPTGRTDTQYF